This T cell receptor beta chain was profiled in a study of T-cell memory formation after mild COVID-19. The CDR3 sequence is 14 residues long. The V end lost 3 bases, the J end lost 7 bases, and 16 bases lay between the germline ends. The germline V gene has CDR1 DFQATT and CDR2 SNEGSKA (reference sequence). Worth noting for this clonotype: What it recognizes is unknown.

The study, taken as a whole, reports: A second wave of clones peaked on day 37, and their SARS-CoV-2 specificity went unconfirmed.

Constant-segment primers served in 5'RACE that generated TCR alpha and TCR beta cDNA libraries bearing sample barcodes and UMIs. In TCRdb, the 5' RACE reads were re-called with MiXCR into one record per CDR3 protein. The data contain over 120,000 distinct CDR3 sequences, roughly 19% of them seen just once; the ten biggest clones take up under 2.5%. The sequenced sample was PBMCs or a T cell subset sorted from them (not recorded which). J is TRBJ1-5 and V is TRBV20-1; perhaps TRBD1 as D (6 bases). This TCR came from an adult woman who had mild COVID-19 (a few samples of this study predate the infection). Cell type and time point are not known. As DNA, the CDR3 is TGCAGTGCTAGCCGGGGGGCCGACCCCCAGCCCCAGCATTTT. This sequence encodes CSASRGADPQPQHF.